This TCR beta chain was found in a study of T cell responses to AZD1222 COVID-19 vaccine. The assay was immunoSEQ multiplex PCR, and TCRdb's table has in-frame clones only and misses some. Here the sample spans roughly 100,000 clones, roughly nine tenths being singletons. Study outcomes and limitations: The donor cohort was predominantly white British with a female majority, and clonal diversity may have been underestimated. Spike regions recognized by vaccine-associated CD4 TCRs spanned the protein, led by 160-218 and 743-854.

Comments on this clone: Its matching antigen is unknown.

The clonotype originates from an adult who received the AZD1222 COVID-19 vaccine. Sequenced material: peripheral blood, taken 28 days after the second AZD1222 dose.

The CDR3 is CSVEDPGEAFF. The CDR3 nucleotides are TGCAGCGTTGAAGATCCTGGTGAAGCTTTCTTT. The V and J genes are TRBV29-1 and TRBJ1-1; D ambiguous. V was clipped by 0 bases and J by 7 bases, with 6 bases between them. The length of the CDR3 is 11 residues. Germline assignment: CDR1 SQVTM and CDR2 ANQGSEA.